This T cell receptor (beta chain) was documented in a study of control samples from healthy donors and cancer patients. V was pared by 4 bases and J by 5 bases, with 5 bases between. CDR3 length: 10 residues. Germline V gene data show CDR1 as DFQATT and CDR2 as SNEGSKA (reference sequence). Clones were read by immunoSEQ multiplex PCR, and TCRdb kept only the in-frame ones, dropping some. The sample contains 150,000 to 200,000 clones, 75% to 95% of which appear only once. The source of this sequence is a woman in her thirties or forties in good health. The material sequenced was blood. The chain combines TRBV20-1 with TRBJ1-1, with D uncertain. The CDR3 sequence: CSAILTEAFF. As DNA, the CDR3 is TGCAGTGCTATTTTGACTGAAGCTTTCTTT.